This passage covers 26 T cell receptor beta chains from one sample sequenced in a study of immune evolution from preneoplasia to lung adenocarcinoma (dated by TCRdb to 2020 to 2023). The protocol used for the library was the immunoSEQ multiplex PCR assay. In TCRdb, the immuneACCESS table is reduced to in-frame sequences with V and J assigned. These tables do not hold every clone; where another copy was compared, an unresolved V gene accounts for under half, and the others remain unexplained. The sample table contains 7,000 or so clones; only one count was recorded for around 85% of them. The top ten constitute 2.5% of the sample. The sequencing input was FFPE minimally invasive lung adenocarcinoma tissue. Per the publication, the cell subset or site label means: micro-invasive lung adenocarcinoma (MIA). Source of these receptors: a person of 80 years or more with lung adenocarcinoma.

In this sample, this clone turned up once. The chain has TRBV27 and TRBJ1-2, with 8 bases identical to TRBD1. Looked up from germline, CDR1 is MNHEY and CDR2 is SMNVEV (reference sequence). The CDR3 extends over 17 amino acids. The V gene end was trimmed by 5 bases and the J gene end by 0 bases; junction bases not matched to a gene: 11. The CDR3 here is CASSLGTGHFPNYGYTF. The CDR3 DNA reads as TGTGCCAGCAGTCTAGGGACAGGCCACTTCCCTAACTATGGCTACACCTTC.

V and J are TRBV28 and TRBJ2-1; 12 nucleotides line up with TRBD2. Trimming at V came to 5 bases and at J to 7 bases, leaving 3 bases not matched to a gene. The CDR3 consists of 14 residues. Per the germline V gene, CDR1 is MDHEN and CDR2 is SYDVKM. CDR3 sequence (DNA): TGTGCCAGCAGTCTAGCGGGGGGGCTGAATGAGCAGTTCTTC. Amino acid sequence: CASSLAGGLNEQFF.

This chain links TRBV5-1 with TRBJ2-2; a possible D gene is TRBD2 (6 bases). The CDR3 sequence is 15 residues long. Germline V gene sequence: CDR1 SGHRS, CDR2 YFSETQ. The V end lost 0 bases, the J end lost 6 bases, and 12 bases lay between the germline ends. CDR3 sequence: CASSLVSGEAGELFF. In DNA, the CDR3 is TGCGCCAGCAGCTTGGTATCGGGAGAAGCCGGGGAGCTGTTTTTT. Filled out from reference TRBV5-1 and TRBJ2-2, the complete variable domain reads KAGVTQTPRYLIKTRGQQVTLSCSPISGHRSVSWYQQTPGQGLQFLFEYFSETQRNKGNFPGRFSGRQFSNSRSEMNVSTLELGDSALYLCASSLVSGEAGELFFGEGSRLTVL.

The table lists this clone with a few counts. This sequence joins TRBV29-1 and TRBJ2-7; D perhaps matches TRBD1 (6 bases). The CDR3 covers 11 residues. CDR1 and CDR2 from the germline V gene are SQVTM and ANQGSEA. Trimming took off 7 bases at V and 4 bases at J, with 11 bases between the two ends. CDR3 sequence: CSAGTQYEQYF. The DNA for the CDR3 is TGCAGCGCCGGGACACAGTACGAGCAGTACTTC.

The chain carries TRBV19 and TRBJ2-1, with TRBD2 matching over 8 bases. The CDR3 is 16 residues long. Germline trimming cut 0 bases from V and 4 bases from J; bases unmatched to any gene: 5. Germline lookup yields CDR1 LNHDA and CDR2 SQIVND (reference sequence). CDR3 residues: CASSIDRAGAYNEQFF. The CDR3 DNA reads as TGTGCCAGTAGTATAGATCGAGCGGGAGCTTACAATGAGCAGTTCTTC.

The V and J genes are TRBV5-1 and TRBJ2-2; 7 positions match TRBD2. The CDR3 spans 12 residues. V was pared by 4 bases and J by 8 bases, with 2 bases of the junction left unmatched. CDR1 is SGHRS, CDR2 YFSETQ, per germline. CDR3 in amino acids: CASSISGGELFF. The CDR3 nucleotides read TGCGCCAGCAGCATTAGCGGGGGGGAGCTGTTTTTT.

V and J are TRBV4-1 and TRBJ1-4; no reliable D call. The V end was cut by 0 bases, the J end by 2 bases, with 13 bases between. The CDR3 length is 17 residues. The germline V gene encodes CDR1 MGHRA and CDR2 YSYEKL. For the CDR3, the DNA is TGCGCCAGCAGCCAAGATAAGACGTCCACCACTAATGAAAAACTGTTTTTT. This codes for CASSQDKTSTTNEKLFF.

The chain couples TRBV6-1 to TRBJ1-1; 11 bases are a match to TRBD1. J lost 0 bases, V lost 1 base, and 13 bases had no gene match. This CDR3 spans 20 amino acids. Germline loops: CDR1 MNHNS, CDR2 SASEGT. The CDR3 bases are TGTGCCAGCAGTGAAGATCGGTGGGGGGGACAGGGGGTCATGAACACTGAAGCTTTCTTT. Protein sequence: CASSEDRWGGQGVMNTEAFF.

The V and J genes are TRBV19 and TRBJ1-5; perhaps TRBD1 as D (5 bases). The CDR3 totals 18 residues. Per germline, CDR1 LNHDA and CDR2 SQIVND (reference sequence). Trimming stripped 5 bases from V and 0 bases from J, with 20 bases between. DNA for the CDR3: TGTGCCAGTAGTCCTCGAATATGGGGGGTCACTAGCAATCAGCCCCAGCATTTT. Encoded protein: CASSPRIWGVTSNQPQHF.

This clone was seen a single time. The chain couples TRBV7-9 to TRBJ2-7, with D unresolved. The CDR3 runs to 14 residues. Per germline, CDR1 SEHNR and CDR2 FQNEAQ (reference sequence). The V and J ends lost 2 bases and 0 bases respectively, with 8 bases between them. The CDR3 DNA is TGTGCCAGCAGCTTAATAACAGACTCCTACGAGCAGTACTTC. Translation: CASSLITDSYEQYF. Full variable domain (remainder filled in from reference TRBV7-9 and TRBJ2-7): DTGVSQNPRHKITKRGQNVTFRCDPISEHNRLYWYRQTLGQGPEFLTYFQNEAQLEKSRLLSDRFSAERPKGSFSTLEIQRTEQGDSAMYLCASSLITDSYEQYFGPGTRLTVT.

This clone was seen a single time. V usage is TRBV19 and J usage is TRBJ1-5; the D is unclear. Germline loops: CDR1 LNHDA, CDR2 SQIVND (reference sequence). There are 15 residues in the CDR3. V gave up 7 bases and J gave up 1 base, with 14 bases separating them. The CDR3 region has the DNA TGTGCCAGTAAGGAAGGCAGAACCAGCAATCAGCCCCAGCATTTT. Translated: CASKEGRTSNQPQHF.

The chain employs TRBV4-1 and TRBJ2-2; D is ambiguous. Germline CDR1 MGHRA, CDR2 YSYEKL. V lost 4 bases to trimming and J lost 7 bases, with 13 bases between them. This CDR3 spans 14 amino acids. The CDR3 reads CASSPTLGSGELFF. The CDR3 nucleotides read TGCGCCAGCAGCCCGACCTTAGGCAGCGGGGAGCTGTTTTTT.

Here the CDR3 reads CTSSQDLESYEQYF. The CDR3 coding sequence is TGCACCAGCAGCCAGGATTTGGAGAGCTACGAGCAGTACTTC. J is TRBJ2-7 and V is TRBV1; TRBD2 is the table's D call and was not checked against the DNA. TRBV1 is a pseudogene locus. The CDR3 totals 14 residues.

The J gene is TRBJ1-4, the V gene TRBV4-1, with D perhaps matching TRBD1 (5 bases). The V gene lost 4 bases and the J gene lost 0 bases, with 9 bases spanning the gap. CDR1 is MGHRA and CDR2 is YSYEKL in the germline V gene. This CDR3 is 15 amino acids long. For the CDR3, the DNA is TGCGCCAGCAGCCCCCCAGGGACAACTAATGAAAAACTGTTTTTT. Its translation is CASSPPGTTNEKLFF.

This chain links TRBV27 with TRBJ2-7; the D gene is possibly TRBD2 (5 bases). Trimming pared 2 bases from V and 2 bases from J, leaving 13 bases between. The CDR3 spans 15 residues. CDR1 is MNHEY and CDR2 is SMNVEV in the germline V gene (reference sequence). In nucleotides, the CDR3 is TGTGCCAGCAGTTTAACTCCGGGGTTAGCCTACGAGCAGTACTTC. Translating it yields CASSLTPGLAYEQYF.

The chain recombines TRBV6-6 with TRBJ2-7; D perhaps matches TRBD2 (5 bases). Germline CDR1 MNHNY, CDR2 SVGAGI (reference sequence). The V end was cut by 4 bases, the J end by 4 bases, with 8 bases between. CDR3 length: 12 amino acids. CDR3 in amino acids: CASSSRAYEQYF. In DNA, the CDR3 is TGTGCCAGCAGTTCGAGGGCTTACGAGCAGTACTTC.

V is TRBV4-3 and J is TRBJ2-1; 8 positions match TRBD2. Germline V lookup: CDR1 LGHNA, CDR2 YSLEER. The CDR3 has 18 amino acids. Losses at the gene ends were 4 bases for V and 0 bases for J; bases not matched to a gene: 11. CDR3 nucleotide sequence: TGCGCCAGCAGCCCGTTGGGCGGGAGGACCAGCTCCTACAATGAGCAGTTCTTC. Its translation is CASSPLGGRTSSYNEQFF.

CDR3 sequence: CASSSGDTRPGNTQYF. The CDR3 coding sequence is TGTGCCAGCAGTTCCGGGGACACCCGCCCCGGTAATACGCAGTATTTT. The gene calls are TRBV28 and TRBJ2-3, with TRBD1 as a possible D gene (6 bases). This CDR3 contains 16 residues. Trimming removed 4 bases from V and 7 bases from J, with 21 bases in between. CDR1 and CDR2 from the germline V gene are MDHEN and SYDVKM.

The chain combines TRBV15 with TRBJ1-5; D is uncertain. CDR1 LNHNV and CDR2 YYDKDF come from the germline V gene (reference sequence). There are 12 residues in the CDR3. V was shortened by 0 bases and J by 4 bases, with 1 base between the two germline ends. The CDR3 is CATSRDNQPQHF. The CDR3, as DNA: TGTGCCACCAGCAGAGATAATCAGCCCCAGCATTTT.

The rearrangement links TRBV5-4 to TRBJ2-1, with 9 bases that match TRBD1. CDR1 and CDR2 from the germline V gene are SGHNT and YYREEE (reference sequence). This CDR3 spans 14 amino acids. With V trimmed by 5 bases and J by 7 bases, 7 bases remained unmatched. The CDR3 DNA reads as TGTGCCAGCAGTCTGGACAGGGGTAGAAATGAGCAGTTCTTC. It encodes CASSLDRGRNEQFF.

This chain connects TRBV5-1 to TRBJ1-2; D is unclear. The CDR3 is 14 amino acids. Germline CDR1 and CDR2: SGHRS and YFSETQ. Trimming shortened V by 0 bases and J by 4 bases, and 10 bases separated the two germline ends. The CDR3: CASSLELRSYGYTF. CDR3 DNA sequence: TGCGCCAGCAGCTTGGAATTAAGGAGCTATGGCTACACCTTC.

This chain connects TRBV6-5 to TRBJ2-3, with 7 bases fitting TRBD1. Trimming at V came to 8 bases and at J to 2 bases, leaving 7 bases not matched to a gene. The germline V gene encodes CDR1 MNHEY and CDR2 SVGAGI. The CDR3 is made up of 14 amino acids. CDR3 region: CASATGPITDTQYF. In DNA form, the CDR3 reads TGTGCCAGCGCGACAGGGCCTATCACAGATACGCAGTATTTT.

The chain employs TRBV7-3 and TRBJ1-1; perhaps TRBD1 as D (5 bases). CDR3 length equals 14 residues. V lost 3 bases to trimming and J lost 4 bases, with 12 bases between them. Germline assignment: CDR1 SGHTA and CDR2 FQGTGA. The CDR3 DNA reads TGTGCCAGCAGCTTGGAGGGTAGGGGCACTGAAGCTTTCTTT. Translated, it gives CASSLEGRGTEAFF.

The rearrangement joins TRBV9 to TRBJ2-2; 7 bases match TRBD2. The CDR3 sequence is 15 residues long. Germline assignment: CDR1 SGDLS and CDR2 YYNGEE. After removal of 2 bases from V and 0 bases from J, the junction contained 1 base not matched to a gene. The CDR3: CASSVGGSNTGELFF. Written as DNA, the CDR3 is TGTGCCAGCAGCGTCGGGGGGTCGAACACCGGGGAGCTGTTTTTT.

Here the CDR3 DNA reads TGTGCCAGCAGCTTGGGGGACAGGGGAGTCAGCTATGGCTACACCTTC. It translates to CASSLGDRGVSYGYTF. The chain employs TRBV5-4 and TRBJ1-2; the match to TRBD1 covers 10 bases. The J segment lost 4 bases and the V segment lost 0 bases, leaving 6 bases of the junction unmatched. The CDR3 totals 16 residues. Per germline, CDR1 SGHNT and CDR2 YYREEE (reference sequence).

The chain recombines TRBV28 with TRBJ1-1; D unclear. This CDR3 region has 13 residues. Germline-derived CDR1 and CDR2 are MDHEN and SYDVKM. V lost 5 bases, J lost 12 bases, and 19 bases lay in between. For the CDR3, the DNA is TGTGCCAGCAGTCTCCGAAACCCTGGGCAACCTTTCTTT. Amino acid sequence: CASSLRNPGQPFF.